This T cell receptor (beta chain) was identified in a study of post-analysis software for immune sequencing data. Overall study results and limits: Significantly lower normalized Chao1 diversity was found in patients with multiple sclerosis relative to controls. Compared with controls, patients had more of 4 or 5 TRBV segments, including TRBV5-6, TRBV5-1 and TRBV20-1.

Unique molecular identifiers were carried by the TCR beta cDNA libraries. Each CDR3 protein is one row after TCRdb ran MiXCR on the PCR reads. The sample records about 540,000 distinct CDR3 sequences, around 36% being singletons. The J segment lost 7 bases and the V segment lost 5 bases, leaving 12 bases of the junction unmatched. The V gene's germline CDR1 is SGHTA and CDR2 FQGNSA. The CDR3 has 16 residues. Turning to this clonotype: What it binds is unknown.

The specimen was blood. The chain recombines TRBV7-2 with TRBJ2-4, with TRBD1 identical over 9 bases. The receptor was isolated from a girl between 2 and 17 years old with multiple sclerosis. This CDR3 is CASSPLLGQGMNIQYF. CDR3 bases: TGTGCCAGCAGCCCCCTATTGGGACAGGGAATGAACATTCAGTACTTC. The complete variable domain, with remaining parts taken from reference TRBV7-2 and TRBJ2-4, reads GAGVSQSPSNKVTEKGKDVELRCDPISGHTALYWYRQSLGQGLEFLIYFQGNSAPDKSGLPSDRFSAERTGGSVSTLTIQRTQQEDSAVYLCASSPLLGQGMNIQYFGAGTRLSVL.